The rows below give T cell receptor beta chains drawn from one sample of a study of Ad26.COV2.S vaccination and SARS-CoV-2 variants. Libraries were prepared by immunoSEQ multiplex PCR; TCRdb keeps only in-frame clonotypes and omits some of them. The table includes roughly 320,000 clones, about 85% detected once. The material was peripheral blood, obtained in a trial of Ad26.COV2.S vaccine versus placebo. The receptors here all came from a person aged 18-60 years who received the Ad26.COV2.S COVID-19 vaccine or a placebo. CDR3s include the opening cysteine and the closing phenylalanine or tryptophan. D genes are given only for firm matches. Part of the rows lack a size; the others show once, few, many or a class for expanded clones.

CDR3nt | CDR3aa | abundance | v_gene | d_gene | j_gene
TGTGCCAGCCGGAGGGGGGGTGAGGGCTACACCTTC | CASRRGGEGYTF | once | TRBV2 | - | TRBJ1-2
TGTGCCAGCAGCCAAGGGACTAGCGGGTCAGGCCGTGTCACCGGGGAGCTGTTTTTT | CASSQGTSGSGRVTGELFF | - | TRBV3-1/TRBV3-2 | TRBD2 | TRBJ2-2
TGTGCCAGCACCGCATCTTCTCCGCTGGCGGGGGGTAATGCGGAGACCCAGTACTTC | CASTASSPLAGGNAETQYF | - | TRBV14 | TRBD2 | TRBJ2-5
TGTGCCAGCAGCTTAGACTCCCGCAGAAATACGCAGTATTTT | CASSLDSRRNTQYF | - | TRBV11-3 | - | TRBJ2-3
TGTGCCAGCAGCCAAAACAGCAATCAGCCCCAGCATTTT | CASSQNSNQPQHF | - | TRBV3-1/TRBV3-2 | - | TRBJ1-5
TGTGCCACCCAGGGGCCGAACTATGGCTACACCTTC | CATQGPNYGYTF | - | TRBV19 | - | TRBJ1-2
TGTGCCAGCAGCCCCGGGACTAACAATGAGCAGTTCTTC | CASSPGTNNEQFF | - | TRBV6-4 | TRBD2 | TRBJ2-1
TGTGCCAGCAGTTATTCGCTAAGGAGGGGGCGCGGTAATTCACCCCTCCACTTT | CASSYSLRRGRGNSPLHF | - | TRBV27 | TRBD1 | TRBJ1-6
TGCGCCAGCAGCCAAGCCGACAGGTCTAACTATGGCTACACCTTC | CASSQADRSNYGYTF | few | TRBV4-1 | - | TRBJ1-2
TGTGCCAGCAGTTTCACAGCAGGGAGCACTGAAGCTTTCTTT | CASSFTAGSTEAFF | - | TRBV28 | - | TRBJ1-1
TGTGCCATCAGTCTCACCGGGACCAAAGAGACCCAGTACTTC | CAISLTGTKETQYF | - | TRBV10-3 | - | TRBJ2-5
TGTGCCAGCAGTTTACAGTCAGGGGCTAATTCACCCCTCCACTTT | CASSLQSGANSPLHF | - | TRBV27 | - | TRBJ1-6
TGTGCCATCAGGGGACAGGGGGCTGATTACAATGAGCAGTTCTTC | CAIRGQGADYNEQFF | - | TRBV10-3 | TRBD1 | TRBJ2-1
TGTGCCAGCTCACCAAGCGCCGGAAGCCATGAAGCTTTCTTT | CASSPSAGSHEAFF | - | TRBV18 | - | TRBJ1-1
TGTGCCAGCAGCTTGGACCCAACCGGAAACACCATATATTTT | CASSLDPTGNTIYF | - | TRBV5-6 | - | TRBJ1-3
TGTGCCACCTTACTCTCCGGGCGGAATGAGCAGTTCTTC | CATLLSGRNEQFF | - | TRBV19 | - | TRBJ2-1
TGTGCCATCAGTTCCACAGGGGGCACTGAAGCTTTCTTT | CAISSTGGTEAFF | - | TRBV10-3 | TRBD1 | TRBJ1-1
TGCGCCAGCAGCTTACGTCCCGGGACAGGCTCCGAGCAGTACTTC | CASSLRPGTGSEQYF | - | TRBV5-1 | TRBD1 | TRBJ2-7
TGTGCCAGCAGCCTACAGGTATCCAATCAGCCCCAGCATTTT | CASSLQVSNQPQHF | - | TRBV2 | - | TRBJ1-5
TGTGCCAGCAGCTTTGGCTGGACAGGGAAAAATGAAAAACTGTTTTTT | CASSFGWTGKNEKLFF | - | TRBV7-9 | TRBD1 | TRBJ1-4
TGTGCCACCAGCAGAGATAGAAATCAGCCCCAGCATTTT | CATSRDRNQPQHF | - | TRBV15 | - | TRBJ1-5
TGCGCCAGCAGCTTGGTGGGCAGAAGCTCTGGAAACACCATATATTTT | CASSLVGRSSGNTIYF | few | TRBV5-1 | - | TRBJ1-3
TGTGCCAGCAGCGGACCTGGGAGTCAAGAGACCCAGTACTTC | CASSGPGSQETQYF | - | TRBV5-4 | - | TRBJ2-5
TGTGCCAGCAGCCCCCAGATGAGGAACACTGAAGCTTTCTTT | CASSPQMRNTEAFF | - | TRBV9 | - | TRBJ1-1
TGTGCCAATTCAAAGGAGTCCGGGTTGGAGACCCAGTACTTC | CANSKESGLETQYF | - | TRBV2 | - | TRBJ2-5